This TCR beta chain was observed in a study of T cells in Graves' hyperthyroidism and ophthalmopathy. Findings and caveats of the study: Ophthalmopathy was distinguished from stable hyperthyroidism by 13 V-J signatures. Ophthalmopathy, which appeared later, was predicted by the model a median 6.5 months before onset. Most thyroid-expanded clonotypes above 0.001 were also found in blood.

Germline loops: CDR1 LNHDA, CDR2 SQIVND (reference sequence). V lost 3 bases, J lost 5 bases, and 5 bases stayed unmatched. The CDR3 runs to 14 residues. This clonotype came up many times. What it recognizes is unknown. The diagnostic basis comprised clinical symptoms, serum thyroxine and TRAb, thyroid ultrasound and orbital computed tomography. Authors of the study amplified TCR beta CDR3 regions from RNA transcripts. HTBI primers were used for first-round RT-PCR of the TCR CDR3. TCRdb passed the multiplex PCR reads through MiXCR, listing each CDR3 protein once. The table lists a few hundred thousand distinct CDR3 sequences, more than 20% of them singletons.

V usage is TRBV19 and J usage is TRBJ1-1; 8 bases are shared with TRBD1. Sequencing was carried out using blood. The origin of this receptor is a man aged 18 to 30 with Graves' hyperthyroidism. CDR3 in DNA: TGTGCCAGTAGTATCGGACAGGGAAGGACTGAAGCTTTCTTT. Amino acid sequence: CASSIGQGRTEAFF.